A selection of T cell receptor beta chains follows, all from one sample in a study of T cells expressing NK-cell markers. Using the 5' RACE reads, TCRdb records one entry per CDR3 protein without DNA. The table for this sample gives roughly 3,400 distinct CDR3 sequences. Sequencing was carried out using blood T cells: a sorted CD56 or NKG2C T cell subset, CD4+ or CD8+ T cells, or bulk PBMC T cells (not recorded which). These receptor sequences come from a woman between 18 and 30 years old in good health. CDR3s include the opening cysteine and the closing phenylalanine or tryptophan. Clone size is stated in some rows and not others, as once, few, many or a class when expanded.

abundance: NA; j_gene: TRBJ1-2; v_gene: TRBV3-1; CDR3aa: CASSVGDGSLAFDGYTF
abundance: NA; j_gene: TRBJ2-7; v_gene: TRBV10-1; CDR3aa: CASSEGTGGYEQYF
abundance: NA; j_gene: TRBJ1-1; v_gene: TRBV6-1; CDR3aa: CASSGVVGGTEAFF
abundance: NA; j_gene: TRBJ2-2; v_gene: TRBV24-1; CDR3aa: CATSDSDSGRAHTGELFF
abundance: NA; j_gene: TRBJ2-3; v_gene: TRBV20-1; CDR3aa: CSAERPSESDTQYF
abundance: NA; j_gene: TRBJ2-7; v_gene: TRBV10-2; CDR3aa: CASRLAGGAYEQYF
abundance: NA; j_gene: TRBJ2-3; v_gene: TRBV15; CDR3aa: CATSRGQGSTDTQYF
abundance: NA; j_gene: TRBJ1-4; v_gene: TRBV4-3; CDR3aa: CASSQGFGTGGEKLFF
abundance: NA; j_gene: TRBJ2-5; v_gene: TRBV7-2; CDR3aa: CASTLLGGTETQYF
abundance: NA; j_gene: TRBJ2-3; v_gene: TRBV6-2/TRBV6-3; CDR3aa: CASRPHLRIGTDTQYF
abundance: NA; j_gene: TRBJ2-7; v_gene: TRBV4-2; CDR3aa: CASSQEGAGAYEQYF
abundance: NA; j_gene: TRBJ2-2; v_gene: TRBV5-4; CDR3aa: CASTLGGNTGELFF
abundance: hyperexpanded; j_gene: TRBJ2-1; v_gene: TRBV4-3; CDR3aa: CASSQDTDGARKQFF
abundance: NA; j_gene: TRBJ2-3; v_gene: TRBV5-1; CDR3aa: CASSLNSGGAADTQYF
abundance: NA; j_gene: TRBJ2-2; v_gene: TRBV12-5; CDR3aa: CASGPGLAGFSNTGELFF
abundance: large; j_gene: TRBJ2-7; v_gene: TRBV20-1; CDR3aa: CSAREGEYEQYF
abundance: medium-sized; j_gene: TRBJ2-7; v_gene: TRBV20-1; CDR3aa: CSARGDYEQYF
abundance: NA; j_gene: TRBJ2-1; v_gene: TRBV30; CDR3aa: CAWSVGGLPNEQFF
abundance: NA; j_gene: TRBJ1-6; v_gene: TRBV6-4; CDR3aa: CASNPRGVAVIYPLHF
abundance: medium-sized; j_gene: TRBJ2-2; v_gene: TRBV25-1; CDR3aa: CASSDVGANTGELFF
abundance: NA; j_gene: TRBJ2-7; v_gene: TRBV9; CDR3aa: CASSPRYPSYEQYF
abundance: medium-sized; j_gene: TRBJ2-3; v_gene: TRBV4-2; CDR3aa: CASSQDTGGPDTQYF
abundance: NA; j_gene: TRBJ2-3; v_gene: TRBV7-2; CDR3aa: CASSEGLAGTTDTQYF
abundance: NA; j_gene: TRBJ2-5; v_gene: TRBV5-4; CDR3aa: CASSPTSGQETQYF
abundance: NA; j_gene: TRBJ2-3; v_gene: TRBV6-1; CDR3aa: CASSEITFGSDTQYF
abundance: medium-sized; j_gene: TRBJ2-2; v_gene: TRBV4-3; CDR3aa: CASSQDQAGETGELFF
abundance: NA; j_gene: TRBJ1-1; v_gene: TRBV10-2; CDR3aa: CASSEGGDMNTEAFF
abundance: NA; j_gene: TRBJ1-1; v_gene: TRBV29-1; CDR3aa: CSVSGTAGGFGTEAFF
abundance: NA; j_gene: TRBJ2-1; v_gene: TRBV6-4; CDR3aa: CASSDSGRSDYNEQFF
abundance: NA; j_gene: TRBJ2-1; v_gene: TRBV15; CDR3aa: CATSTLGTLVNEQFF
abundance: NA; j_gene: TRBJ2-5; v_gene: TRBV6-5; CDR3aa: CASSYSTAGGLQETQYF
abundance: NA; j_gene: TRBJ2-7; v_gene: TRBV10-3; CDR3aa: CAISGGAHSYEQYF
abundance: NA; j_gene: TRBJ2-6; v_gene: TRBV28; CDR3aa: CASNGGAISGANVLTF
abundance: NA; j_gene: TRBJ2-1; v_gene: TRBV10-3; CDR3aa: CAIRDRDPHHRNEQFF
abundance: NA; j_gene: TRBJ2-7; v_gene: TRBV7-9; CDR3aa: CASSLEPGGTYEQYF
abundance: NA; j_gene: TRBJ2-2; v_gene: TRBV3-1; CDR3aa: CASSQTSGNTGELFF
abundance: NA; j_gene: TRBJ2-3; v_gene: TRBV21-1; CDR3aa: CASSKEREGTDTQYF
abundance: NA; j_gene: TRBJ1-1; v_gene: TRBV29-1; CDR3aa: CSVYLNTGRYTEAFF
abundance: NA; j_gene: TRBJ2-2; v_gene: TRBV7-9; CDR3aa: CASSLVLENTGELFF
abundance: NA; j_gene: TRBJ1-5; v_gene: TRBV6-2/TRBV6-3; CDR3aa: CASDSGEGPQPQHF